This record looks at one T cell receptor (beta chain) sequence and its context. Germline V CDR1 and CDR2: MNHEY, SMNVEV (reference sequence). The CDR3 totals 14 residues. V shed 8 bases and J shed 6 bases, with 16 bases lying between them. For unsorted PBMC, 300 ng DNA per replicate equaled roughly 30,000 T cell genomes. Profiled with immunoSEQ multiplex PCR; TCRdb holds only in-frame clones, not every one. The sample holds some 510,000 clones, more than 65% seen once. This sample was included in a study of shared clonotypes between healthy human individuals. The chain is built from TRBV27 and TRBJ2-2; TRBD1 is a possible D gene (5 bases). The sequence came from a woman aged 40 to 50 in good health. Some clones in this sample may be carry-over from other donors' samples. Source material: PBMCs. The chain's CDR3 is CASFSRLGAGELFF. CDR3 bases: TGTGCCAGCTTCTCACGTTTAGGGGCCGGGGAGCTGTTTTTT.